What follows is one T cell receptor (beta chain) and its context. Its antigen is as yet unknown. Germline V CDR1 and CDR2: SGHVS, FNYEAQ. The V and J ends lost 5 bases and 6 bases respectively, with 9 bases between them. The CDR3 loop spans 12 amino acids. This entry belongs to a study of cytomegalovirus exposure and HLA in healthy donors. Study-level results: It was found in a later analysis that first-cohort TCR clusters tended to co-occur in the 90 to 150 validation repertoires. The authors enumerated over 150 TCR beta chains as linked to cytomegalovirus. The CMV antigen specificity of a few CMV-associated chains was confirmed through in vitro analysis. The majority of TCR sequences were rare, yet some public TCRs appeared in many donors.

Clones were read by immunoSEQ multiplex PCR, and TCRdb kept only the in-frame ones, dropping some. The repertoire holds over 200,000 clones, with about 92% as singletons. V gene TRBV7-6 combines with J gene TRBJ2-3; D may be TRBD1 (5 bases). The sequence derives from a woman aged 25 to 45 in good health and CMV-seronegative. Sequencing was performed on PBMCs. The CDR3 sequence is CASSIPGDTQYF. CDR3 bases: TGTGCCAGCAGCATCCCAGGGGATACGCAGTATTTT.